This is a list of T cell receptor beta chains from one sample in a study of metastatic and nonmetastatic thyroid tumors. Using MiXCR, TCRdb re-called clones from the PCR reads. This sample yields roughly 40,000 clones, of which around 16% are seen a single time; approximately 3.9% belongs to the top ten. Sample: blood. The receptors stem from a female donor with papillary thyroid cancer or a benign thyroid nodule (not recorded which). Some clones in this sample may be carry-over from other donors' samples. Each CDR3 is given with its conserved first and last residue. The D gene is left open where the match is weak. The listing skips clone size in some rows; elsewhere it reads once, few, many or a size class.

D	V	size	CDR3
TRBD1	TRBV19	many	CATLDRGRTDTQYF
TRBD1	TRBV7-3	many	CASSLTGRTEAFF
TRBD2	TRBV5-1	many	CASSLSGERTDTQYF
NA	TRBV7-6	many	CASSLFRGEAFF
NA	TRBV30	many	CAWSASTGPAFF
TRBD1	TRBV27	many	CASSLDRAVGYTF
NA	TRBV27	many	CASSLEGSRSYEQYF
TRBD1	TRBV6-1	medium-sized	CASSRDRGTEAFF
NA	TRBV2	few	CASSDSLKGQPQAFF
NA	TRBV10-2	many	CASSGTGSSYEQYF
TRBD2	TRBV28	many	CAGSRGGPDTQYF
NA	TRBV5-1	NA	CASSLRGNTEAFF
TRBD1	TRBV11-2	NA	CASSFSTGGRWATEAFF
NA	TRBV5-1	NA	CASSTGAGTEAFF
NA	TRBV5-1	many	CASSLEAGIYGYTF
NA	TRBV7-7	many	CASSPRGMAGELFF
TRBD2	TRBV19	many	CASKAGDLNLETQYF
NA	TRBV12-3/TRBV12-4	many	CASSFGANTEAFF
NA	TRBV7-9	many	CASSFGTNYGYTF
TRBD1	TRBV12-3/TRBV12-4	few	CAISRDRTSYEQHF
NA	TRBV6-5	many	CASSYSNGGAHSPLHF
TRBD1	TRBV12-3/TRBV12-4	many	CASSLEGGPPQVQYF
TRBD2	TRBV24-1	many	CATSETGTSGSRRETQYF